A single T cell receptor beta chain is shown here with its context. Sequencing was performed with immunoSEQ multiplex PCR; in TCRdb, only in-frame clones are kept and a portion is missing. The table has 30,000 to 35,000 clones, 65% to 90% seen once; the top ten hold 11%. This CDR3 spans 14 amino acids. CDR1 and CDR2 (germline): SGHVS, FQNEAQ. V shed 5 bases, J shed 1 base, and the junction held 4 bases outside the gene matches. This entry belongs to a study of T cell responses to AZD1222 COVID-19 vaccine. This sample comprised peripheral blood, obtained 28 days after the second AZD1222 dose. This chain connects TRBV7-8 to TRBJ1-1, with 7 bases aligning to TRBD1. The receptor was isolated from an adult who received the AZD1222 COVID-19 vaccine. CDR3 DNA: TGTGCCAGCAGCCATAGGACAGGGAACACTGAAGCTTTCTTT. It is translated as CASSHRTGNTEAFF.